The 30 T cell receptor beta chains below were found in one sample sequenced in a study of technical replicates of blood from several donors. Some clones are missing from TCRdb's copy, which holds only in-frame ones; the method was immunoSEQ multiplex PCR. The table records tens of thousands of clones, roughly 94% of them present only once. The source material was T cells isolated from PBMCs. These TCRs come from a human donor in good health.

The chain carries TRBV19 and TRBJ1-5; no definite D call. The germline V and J ends were trimmed by 7 bases and 2 bases, with 12 bases remaining between them. CDR3 length: 14 residues. CDR1 and CDR2 (germline): LNHDA, SQIVND (reference sequence). CDR3 nucleotide sequence: TGTGCCAGTAAACAACAGCTTGGCAATCAGCCCCAGCATTTT. It is translated as CASKQQLGNQPQHF.

The CDR3 coding sequence is TGTGCCAGCAGTTCGTGGGACAGCCAAAATGAAGCTTTCTTT. This sequence encodes CASSSWDSQNEAFF. J is TRBJ1-1 and V is TRBV6-5, with 7 positions matching TRBD1. Germline V lookup: CDR1 MNHEY, CDR2 SVGAGI. The CDR3 has 14 amino acids. The V gene end was trimmed by 4 bases and the J gene end by 7 bases; junction bases not matched to a gene: 9.

The V and J genes are TRBV10-3 and TRBJ2-3; maybe TRBD2 (6 bases). The ends were cut back, 3 bases at V and 0 bases at J, with 7 bases in the middle. Germline lookup yields CDR1 ENHRY and CDR2 SYGVKD. The CDR3 covers 14 residues. CDR3 in DNA: TGTGCCATCAGTGAAAGCGGGAGCACAGATACGCAGTATTTT. Protein product: CAISESGSTDTQYF.

The rearrangement joins TRBV2 to TRBJ2-2, with D perhaps matching TRBD1 (5 bases). The V gene's germline CDR1 is SNHLY and CDR2 FYNNEI. The CDR3 totals 12 residues. V gave up 8 bases and J gave up 4 bases, with 8 bases separating them. CDR3 DNA sequence: TGTGCCAGCTCAGACAGCACCGGGGAGCTGTTTTTT. This codes for CASSDSTGELFF.

This chain joins TRBV7-9 and TRBJ2-5; D not resolved. V lost 0 bases, J lost 1 base, and 9 bases lay in between. This CDR3 has 15 residues. CDR1 and CDR2 from the germline V gene are SEHNR and FQNEAQ (reference sequence). The CDR3 coding sequence is TGTGCCAGCAGCTTAGCGCTGGCGGCCCAAGAGACCCAGTACTTC. Amino acids: CASSLALAAQETQYF.

This clone was found a few times. The rearrangement links TRBV5-4 to TRBJ1-2; D gene ambiguous. V dropped 8 bases and J dropped 7 bases, with 12 bases sitting between them. Germline CDR1 SGHNT, CDR2 YYREEE (reference sequence). CDR3 length: 11 amino acids. The CDR3 here is CASRREGGYTF. Written as DNA, the CDR3 is TGTGCCAGTAGGAGGGAAGGTGGCTACACCTTC.

The rearrangement uses TRBV5-1 and TRBJ2-7; D not certain. The CDR3 sequence is 15 residues long. The germline gives CDR1 SGHRS, CDR2 YFSETQ. The germline V and J ends were trimmed by 2 bases and 0 bases, with 12 bases remaining between them. The chain's CDR3 is CASSLSSTPSYEQYF. The CDR3 region has the DNA TGCGCCAGCAGCTTATCTTCGACACCCTCCTACGAGCAGTACTTC.

J is TRBJ2-1 and V is TRBV19; TRBD1 matches at 7 bases. Per the germline V gene, CDR1 is LNHDA and CDR2 is SQIVND (reference sequence). The CDR3 is 13 amino acids. J was trimmed by 9 bases and V by 7 bases; bases with no gene match: 9. CDR3 protein: CASTRQGLGEQFF. Here the CDR3 DNA reads TGTGCCAGTACCCGACAGGGATTAGGTGAGCAGTTCTTC.

V and J are TRBV6-5 and TRBJ2-2; TRBD2 aligns across 8 bases. CDR1 is MNHEY, CDR2 SVGAGI, per germline. V gave up 8 bases and J gave up 7 bases; unmatched junction bases: 9. CDR3 size: 14 residues. CDR3 bases: TGTGCCAGCCAACGCGGGAGGAGAGACGGGGAGCTGTTTTTT. Protein sequence: CASQRGRRDGELFF.

The chain joins TRBV2 to TRBJ2-7, with TRBD1 matching over 7 bases. The CDR3 is 14 amino acids. Germline values: CDR1 SNHLY, CDR2 FYNNEI. Trimming removed 1 base from V and 6 bases from J; junction bases left unmatched: 6. CDR3 region: CASSEGQGVGEQYF. Written as DNA, the CDR3 is TGTGCCAGCAGTGAAGGGCAGGGGGTCGGCGAGCAGTACTTC.

The chain combines TRBV7-2 with TRBJ2-1; 10 positions agree with TRBD2. J lost 7 bases, V lost 1 base, and 4 bases had no gene match. CDR1 is SGHTA, CDR2 FQGNSA, per germline. The CDR3 length is 15 residues. DNA of the CDR3: TGTGCCAGCAGCTTAGAGCTAGCGGGAGCAAATGAGCAGTTCTTC. It encodes CASSLELAGANEQFF. Drawing the rest from reference TRBV7-2 and TRBJ2-1, the complete variable domain is GAGVSQSPSNKVTEKGKDVELRCDPISGHTALYWYRQSLGQGLEFLIYFQGNSAPDKSGLPSDRFSAERTGGSVSTLTIQRTQQEDSAVYLCASSLELAGANEQFFGPGTRLTVL.

The chain combines TRBV7-2 with TRBJ2-1; 9 nucleotides line up with TRBD2. The germline V gene encodes CDR1 SGHTA and CDR2 FQGNSA. The CDR3 length is 17 residues. Unmatched junction bases numbered 6, after V lost 3 bases and J lost 0 bases. The CDR3 sequence: CASSFKTSGSSYNEQFF. DNA of the CDR3: TGTGCCAGCAGCTTTAAGACTAGCGGAAGCTCCTACAATGAGCAGTTCTTC.

This chain connects TRBV11-2 to TRBJ2-7; TRBD1 might be the D (6 bases). CDR3 length: 13 amino acids. V was shortened by 5 bases and J by 2 bases, with 10 bases between the two germline ends. The germline V gene encodes CDR1 SGHAT and CDR2 FQNNGV. The CDR3 DNA sequence: TGTGCCAGCAGCCCCCCAGGGGCCTACGAGCAGTACTTC. This codes for CASSPPGAYEQYF.

The chain links TRBV9 to TRBJ2-7; tentative D call: TRBD2 (6 bases). Per germline, CDR1 SGDLS and CDR2 YYNGEE. V was clipped by 3 bases and J by 4 bases, with 17 bases between them. This CDR3 is 15 amino acids long. CDR3 nucleotide sequence: TGTGCCAGCAGCGCGAGAGGGACCGGGACTTACGAGCAGTACTTC. It encodes CASSARGTGTYEQYF.

The chain joins TRBV7-2 to TRBJ1-5; D remains ambiguous. Germline loops: CDR1 SGHTA, CDR2 FQGNSA. Trimming pared 8 bases from V and 5 bases from J, leaving 16 bases between. The CDR3 spans 14 residues. The CDR3 DNA is TGTGCCAGCGGCCTAGGGTCTACCCATCAGCCCCAGCATTTT. It yields the protein CASGLGSTHQPQHF.

The chain recombines TRBV13 with TRBJ1-1; 8 bases fit TRBD1. CDR1 is PRHDT and CDR2 is FYEKMQ in the germline V gene (reference sequence). The CDR3 extends over 16 amino acids. V lost 0 bases, J lost 3 bases, and 6 bases stayed unmatched. The CDR3 reads CASSLGLGTGYTEAFF. The CDR3 DNA reads TGTGCCAGCAGCTTAGGCCTAGGGACAGGCTACACTGAAGCTTTCTTT. The full variable domain, its missing parts supplied by reference TRBV13 and TRBJ1-1, is AAGVIQSPRHLIKEKRETATLKCYPIPRHDTVYWYQQGPGQDPQFLISFYEKMQSDKGSIPDRFSAQQFSDYHSELNMSSLELGDSALYFCASSLGLGTGYTEAFFGQGTRLTVV.

This clone was observed a single time. This rearrangement joins TRBV19 to TRBJ2-7; no reliable D call. Per the germline V gene, CDR1 is LNHDA and CDR2 is SQIVND (reference sequence). The V and J ends lost 5 bases and 6 bases respectively, with 14 bases between them. The CDR3 consists of 13 residues. CDR3 loop: CASSVQRASEQYF. Here the CDR3 DNA reads TGTGCCAGTAGTGTCCAGAGAGCGTCCGAGCAGTACTTC.

This clone was recorded once. The chain has TRBV7-2 and TRBJ1-2; maybe TRBD1 (5 bases). Germline loops: CDR1 SGHTA, CDR2 FQGNSA. The CDR3 is 15 amino acids. Trimming removed 5 bases from V and 7 bases from J, with 20 bases in between. Here the CDR3 reads CASSQSGGGRVGYTF. CDR3 in DNA: TGTGCCAGCAGCCAGAGTGGGGGAGGTCGAGTTGGCTACACCTTC.

This clone was picked up one time. The V call is TRBV11-1, the J call TRBJ2-1, with 9 bases aligning to TRBD1. This CDR3 has 14 amino acids. V lost 6 bases and J lost 3; bases outside the gene matches: 3. Germline loops: CDR1 SGHAT, CDR2 FQDESV (reference sequence). The CDR3 nucleotides are TGTGCCAGCAGGCCGACAGGGGGCTACAATGAGCAGTTCTTC. Encoded protein: CASRPTGGYNEQFF. The full variable domain, rest sourced from reference TRBV11-1 and TRBJ2-1, is EAEVAQSPRYKITEKSQAVAFWCDPISGHATLYWYRQILGQGPELLVQFQDESVVDDSQLPKDRFSAERLKGVDSTLKIQPAELGDSAMYLCASRPTGGYNEQFFGPGTRLTVL.

V is TRBV6-6 and J is TRBJ1-5, with a weak D call TRBD1 (5 bases). The ends were cut back, 5 bases at V and 9 bases at J, with 11 bases in the middle. CDR3 size: 12 residues. CDR1 and CDR2 from the germline V gene are MNHNY and SVGAGI (reference sequence). The CDR3 loop reads CASSDPTGPQHF. In DNA, the CDR3 is TGTGCCAGCAGTGACCCTACAGGGCCCCAGCATTTT.

This CDR3 reads CASSPTIKTSGMVDANTGELFF. CDR3 coding DNA: TGTGCCAGCAGCCCTACGATAAAGACTAGCGGGATGGTAGACGCGAACACCGGGGAGCTGTTTTTT. The chain has TRBV9 and TRBJ2-2; 11 bases agree with TRBD2. The CDR3 length is 22 residues. J gave up 0 bases and V 4 bases, and 20 bases lay outside the gene matches. The germline V gene encodes CDR1 SGDLS and CDR2 YYNGEE.

This clone was observed a few times. The gene calls are TRBV4-2 and TRBJ2-1, with 7 bases fitting TRBD2. Germline loops: CDR1 LGHNA, CDR2 YNFKEQ. The V segment lost 4 bases and the J segment 4 bases; nucleotides outside the gene matches: 10. CDR3 size: 16 residues. The CDR3 region has the DNA TGTGCCAGCAGCCTAAATGGGGGAGGGGATTACAATGAGCAGTTCTTC. Translation: CASSLNGGGDYNEQFF.

The V gene is TRBV5-8, the J gene TRBJ1-5; 7 bases line up with TRBD1. The CDR3 is 13 residues long. Trimming removed 9 bases from V and 5 bases from J; junction bases left unmatched: 8. Germline V gene sequence: CDR1 SGHTS, CDR2 YDEGEE. CDR3 in DNA: TGTGCCACCGCACAGGGGAGCGATCAGCCCCAGCATTTT. Its protein product is CATAQGSDQPQHF.

The V gene is TRBV7-9, the J gene TRBJ1-1; 7 bases map to TRBD1. CDR1 is SEHNR and CDR2 is FQNEAQ in the germline V gene (reference sequence). This CDR3 is 15 amino acids long. V gave up 5 bases and J gave up 5 bases; unmatched junction bases: 11. Here the CDR3 reads CASSVRQGKETEAFF. Written as DNA, the CDR3 is TGTGCCAGCAGCGTCCGACAGGGAAAGGAGACTGAAGCTTTCTTT. Complete variable domain (other parts from reference TRBV7-9 and TRBJ1-1): DTGVSQNPRHKITKRGQNVTFRCDPISEHNRLYWYRQTLGQGPEFLTYFQNEAQLEKSRLLSDRFSAERPKGSFSTLEIQRTEQGDSAMYLCASSVRQGKETEAFFGQGTRLTVV.

CDR3 DNA: TGTGCCAGCAGCCTCCGGACTAGCGCCTTATCAGGCGAGCAGTACTTC. Translation: CASSLRTSALSGEQYF. The chain joins TRBV7-8 to TRBJ2-7; 9 bases are a match to TRBD2. Germline V gives CDR1 SGHVS, CDR2 FQNEAQ. V trimming: 5 bases; J trimming: 6 bases; junction bases outside the gene matches: 14. CDR3 size: 16 residues.

The genes are TRBV7-2 and TRBJ2-7; 12 nucleotides align to TRBD2. CDR1 is SGHTA, CDR2 FQGNSA, per germline. Trimming at V came to 5 bases and at J to 3 bases, leaving 2 bases not matched to a gene. The CDR3 contains 14 residues. CDR3 bases: TGTGCCAGCAGCAAGACTAGCGGGAGCTACGAGCAGTACTTC. Translated, it gives CASSKTSGSYEQYF.

The count of this clone is one. The CDR3 protein is CASSQLGQGYHEAFF. The CDR3 nucleotides read TGTGCCAGCAGTCAGCTGGGTCAGGGCTATCATGAAGCTTTCTTT. The J gene is TRBJ1-1, the V gene TRBV28, with a tentative D call TRBD1 (5 bases). The CDR3 extends over 15 amino acids. Germline CDR1 MDHEN, CDR2 SYDVKM. Between the trimmed V and J ends, which lost 5 bases and 7 bases, there was a span of 20 bases. Supplemented by reference TRBV28 and TRBJ1-1, the full variable domain reads DVKVTQSSRYLVKRTGEKVFLECVQDMDHENMFWYRQDPGLGLRLIYFSYDVKMKEKGDIPEGYSVSREKKERFSLILESASTNQTSMYLCASSQLGQGYHEAFFGQGTRLTVV.

The chain combines TRBV27 with TRBJ2-5, with unresolved D. Germline assignment: CDR1 MNHEY and CDR2 SMNVEV (reference sequence). V was pared by 3 bases and J by 1 base, with 6 bases between. This CDR3 is 13 amino acids long. CDR3 sequence reads: CASSLGSQETQYF. CDR3 in DNA: TGTGCCAGCAGTTTGGGCAGCCAAGAGACCCAGTACTTC.

The J gene is TRBJ1-1, the V gene TRBV19, with 7 positions matching TRBD1. This CDR3 spans 19 amino acids. The J segment lost 0 bases and the V segment lost 4 bases, leaving 17 bases of the junction unmatched. Germline loops: CDR1 LNHDA, CDR2 SQIVND (reference sequence). DNA of the CDR3: TGTGCCAGTAGTACTGTAACCGGGACAGTATCTTTTATGAACACTGAAGCTTTCTTT. As protein: CASSTVTGTVSFMNTEAFF.

This chain joins TRBV28 and TRBJ2-7; TRBD1 might be the D (6 bases). The CDR3 contains 14 residues. With 3 bases removed from V and 4 bases from J, the gap between germline ends came to 13 bases. Per germline, CDR1 MDHEN and CDR2 SYDVKM. This CDR3 reads CASSFVTGDYEQYF. CDR3 nucleotide sequence: TGTGCCAGCAGTTTCGTGACAGGAGATTACGAGCAGTACTTC.